These 18 T cell receptor beta chains were sequenced from one sample in a study of T-cell memory formation after mild COVID-19. Each CDR3 protein is one row after TCRdb ran MiXCR on the 5' RACE reads. The sample has roughly 500,000 distinct CDR3 sequences, roughly 20% seen once. Sequenced sample: PBMCs or a T cell subset sorted from them (not recorded which). The receptor source for this set is an adult woman who had mild COVID-19 (a few samples of this study predate the infection). Cell type and time point are not known.

This rearrangement joins TRBV9 to TRBJ2-1; D is uncertain. This CDR3 is built from 15 residues. CDR1 and CDR2 from the germline V gene are SGDLS and YYNGEE. Deletions cut 4 bases from V and 9 bases from J, with 20 bases between. CDR3 coding DNA: TGTGCCAGCAGCCCTCCCGCGGCGCCGCAGCTTGAGCAGTTCTTC. Translation: CASSPPAAPQLEQFF.

This clonotype showed up just a few times. In DNA form, the CDR3 reads TGTGCCAGCAGCCCCCTACGAGGGAACACCGGGGAGCTGTTTTTT. Protein sequence: CASSPLRGNTGELFF. The chain couples TRBV11-2 to TRBJ2-2; no clear D gene. CDR3 length: 15 residues. Trimming removed 5 bases from V and 1 base from J, with 11 bases in between. CDR1 and CDR2 from the germline V gene are SGHAT and FQNNGV.

This clonotype was seen at least ten times. CDR3 nucleotide sequence: TGTGCCAGCCAACGTCGGTCGGCGCAGTATTTT. As protein: CASQRRSAQYF. V gene TRBV12-3 or TRBV12-4 combines with J gene TRBJ2-3; no clear D. The V end lost 8 bases, the J end lost 10 bases, and 13 bases lay between the germline ends. This CDR3 is built from 11 residues.

This clonotype was observed a few times. The gene calls are TRBV7-6 and TRBJ2-5; TRBD2 matches at 9 bases. Germline CDR1 reads SGHVS; CDR2 reads FNYEAQ. This CDR3 region has 16 residues. Trimming took 4 bases from V and 8 from J; bases not matched to a gene: 14. Here the CDR3 reads CASSSTGTSRPSTQYF. CDR3 coding DNA: TGTGCCAGCAGCTCAACCGGGACTAGCCGACCAAGCACCCAGTACTTC. Variable domain in full (rest from reference TRBV7-6 and TRBJ2-5): GAGVSQSPRYKVTKRGQDVALRCDPISGHVSLYWYRQALGQGPEFLTYFNYEAQQDKSGLPNDRFSAERPEGSISTLTIQRTEQRDSAMYRCASSSTGTSRPSTQYFGPGTRLLVL.

V is TRBV24-1 and J is TRBJ2-2, with 8 bases lining up with TRBD2. The CDR3 runs 17 residues. Losses at the gene ends were 5 bases for V and 6 bases for J; bases not matched to a gene: 13. From germline, CDR1 is KGHDR and CDR2 SFDVKD. The CDR3 nucleotides are TGTGCCACCAGTGTCCCGCCGGGGGGACTAGGGTCCGGGGAGCTGTTTTTT. Protein: CATSVPPGGLGSGELFF.

The chain links TRBV18 to TRBJ1-1; 7 bases fit TRBD1. Germline V gene data show CDR1 as KGHSH and CDR2 as LQKENI. The CDR3 consists of 15 residues. The V and J ends lost 9 bases and 4 bases, in that order; junction bases with no gene match: 14. This chain's CDR3 is CASREEGARGTEAFF. The CDR3 DNA follows: TGTGCCAGTAGGGAGGAGGGGGCAAGAGGCACTGAAGCTTTCTTT. The whole variable domain, filled in from reference TRBV18 and TRBJ1-1, reads NAGVMQNPRHLVRRRGQEARLRCSPMKGHSHVYWYRQLPEEGLKFMVYLQKENIIDESGMPKERFSAEFPKEGPSILRIQQVVRGDSAAYFCASREEGARGTEAFFGQGTRLTVV.

This clonotype has only a few counts. The rearrangement joins TRBV4-2 to TRBJ2-1; either TRBD1 or TRBD2 may fit D (5 bases each). The CDR3 has 17 residues. Per germline, CDR1 LGHNA and CDR2 YNFKEQ. V was cut by 5 bases and J by 5 bases, with 22 bases left in between. CDR3: CASSSGRRDRYHNEQFF. The CDR3 DNA reads as TGTGCCAGCAGCTCCGGGCGCCGGGACCGATACCACAATGAGCAGTTCTTC.

The chain carries TRBV7-6 and TRBJ2-5, with D uncertain. Trimming left V 4 bases short and J 1 base short, with 10 bases between. The length of the CDR3 is 14 residues. The germline V gene encodes CDR1 SGHVS and CDR2 FNYEAQ. The CDR3 DNA reads TGTGCCAGCAGCTCCAGACGGCTCCAAGAGACCCAGTACTTC. It codes for CASSSRRLQETQYF.

The V and J genes are TRBV7-9 and TRBJ2-7; possible D gene TRBD1, 5 bases. Germline CDR1 and CDR2: SEHNR and FQNEAQ (reference sequence). Deletions cut 4 bases from V and 2 bases from J, with 12 bases between. The CDR3 sequence is 14 residues long. The CDR3 DNA reads as TGTGCCAGCAGCTGGTCTGGACACCCCTACGAGCAGTACTTC. It translates to CASSWSGHPYEQYF.

The rearrangement uses TRBV6-1 and TRBJ1-4, with D unresolved. The germline CDR1 and CDR2 sequences are MNHNS and SASEGT. Trimming cost V 4 bases and J 3 bases, with 15 bases left between them. There are 16 residues in the CDR3. The CDR3: CASSVDTRVANEKLFF. The CDR3 bases are TGTGCCAGCAGTGTTGACACGAGGGTAGCTAATGAAAAACTGTTTTTT.

In its sample, this clonotype was seen a few times. The rearrangement links TRBV3-1 to TRBJ2-7; D gene unclear. Trimming took 2 bases from V and 3 from J, leaving 8 bases between them. This CDR3 has 13 amino acids. Germline V CDR1 and CDR2: LGHDT, YNNKEL (reference sequence). The DNA for the CDR3 is TGTGCCAGCAGCCAACGGCCGCACTACGAGCAGTACTTC. The encoded protein is CASSQRPHYEQYF.

The chain uses TRBV5-5 and TRBJ1-1; 7 bases line up with TRBD1. The J segment lost 0 bases and the V segment lost 4 bases, leaving 9 bases of the junction unmatched. CDR3 size: 16 residues. Germline V lookup: CDR1 SGHKS, CDR2 YYEKEE (reference sequence). The CDR3 DNA reads TGTGCCAGCAGCATTAGGGCAGGGGGATTGAACACTGAAGCTTTCTTT. Translation: CASSIRAGGLNTEAFF. Using reference TRBV5-5 and TRBJ1-1 for the parts outside the CDR3, the full variable domain is DAGVTQSPTHLIKTRGQQVTLRCSPISGHKSVSWYQQVLGQGPQFIFQYYEKEERGRGNFPDRFSARQFPNYSSELNVNALLLGDSALYLCASSIRAGGLNTEAFFGQGTRLTVV.

V and J are TRBV7-9 and TRBJ2-7, with D perhaps TRBD2 (6 bases). The CDR3 totals 18 residues. Trimming left V 4 bases short and J 0 bases short, with 22 bases between. Germline V gene sequence: CDR1 SEHNR, CDR2 FQNEAQ (reference sequence). CDR3 bases: TGTGCCAGCAGCTCCGGTGCGGGGTCCACTATTCACTCCTACGAGCAGTACTTC. This translates into CASSSGAGSTIHSYEQYF.

This sequence joins TRBV29-1 and TRBJ1-1, with D perhaps TRBD1 (5 bases). The CDR3 totals 14 residues. Germline lookup yields CDR1 SQVTM and CDR2 ANQGSEA. V was trimmed by 6 bases and J by 1 base, leaving 15 bases between them. In nucleotides, the CDR3 is TGCAGCGTATCCAACGCAGGGCGGAACACTGAAGCTTTCTTT. The encoded protein is CSVSNAGRNTEAFF.

The chain carries TRBV6-5 and TRBJ1-2; perhaps TRBD1 as D (6 bases). The germline V gene has CDR1 MNHEY and CDR2 SVGAGI. V was cut by 0 bases and J by 0 bases, with 11 bases left in between. This CDR3 is 16 amino acids long. CDR3 amino acids: CASSYSLRGANYGYTF. The CDR3, as DNA: TGTGCCAGCAGTTACTCACTCAGGGGAGCTAACTATGGCTACACCTTC.

The chain carries TRBV12-3 or TRBV12-4 and TRBJ2-5; D not certain. Trimming removed 6 bases from V and 4 bases from J, with 12 bases in between. This CDR3 spans 13 amino acids. CDR3 protein: CASSYSSVETQYF. CDR3 coding DNA: TGTGCCAGCAGCTATAGCAGTGTAGAGACCCAGTACTTC.

The chain recombines TRBV7-8 with TRBJ2-7; the D is unclear. CDR3 length: 13 amino acids. V was pared by 2 bases and J by 6 bases, with 11 bases between. Per germline, CDR1 SGHVS and CDR2 FQNEAQ. CDR3 bases: TGTGCCAGCAGCTTAACCCTTTTAGGCGAGCAGTACTTC. This codes for CASSLTLLGEQYF.

Only a few counts were recorded for this clonotype. V is TRBV3-1 and J is TRBJ1-2; 9 bases match TRBD1. CDR1 is LGHDT, CDR2 YNNKEL, per germline (reference sequence). This CDR3 has 14 amino acids. With V trimmed by 3 bases and J by 6 bases, 5 bases remained unmatched. The CDR3 DNA sequence: TGTGCCAGCAGCCACGGGACAGGGATGGATGGCTACACCTTC. Protein: CASSHGTGMDGYTF.